This is a list of T cell receptor beta chains from one sample in a study of blood T cells in healthy people across ages. TCRdb re-derived calls from the 5' RACE reads in MiXCR, one entry per CDR3 protein. The sample has some 1.4 million distinct CDR3 sequences; approximately 40% are singletons. Specimen: blood. These receptors came from a woman aged 18-35 years in good health. The CDR3 runs from the conserved cysteine through the conserved F or W. A D gene is named only where the DNA matches it firmly. A clone size is listed for some rows: how often the clone was seen (once, few, many), or a class if it is expanded.

V,size,D,J,CDR3,DNA
TRBV5-1,NA,NA,TRBJ2-1,CASSFQPGGDEQFF,TGCGCCAGCAGCTTCCAACCGGGCGGAGATGAGCAGTTCTTC
TRBV7-9,NA,TRBD2,TRBJ2-1,CASNLAVSSGRGTYNEQFF,TGTGCCAGCAACTTAGCGGTTAGTAGCGGGAGGGGTACCTACAATGAGCAGTTCTTC
TRBV11-2,NA,NA,TRBJ2-3,CASSSPGGRNEDTQYF,TGTGCCAGCAGCTCCCCTGGGGGGAGAAATGAAGATACGCAGTATTTT
TRBV12-3/TRBV12-4,few,TRBD2,TRBJ2-7,CASSRSGRASYEQYF,TGTGCCAGCAGTCGTAGCGGGAGGGCCTCCTACGAGCAGTACTTC
TRBV12-3/TRBV12-4,NA,NA,TRBJ2-1,CAIKFGRLGAHNEQFF,TGTGCCATTAAGTTTGGGCGCCTGGGGGCTCACAATGAGCAGTTCTTC
TRBV9,once,NA,TRBJ2-1,CASSVGPGTSEQFF,TGTGCCAGCAGCGTAGGTCCAGGGACCAGTGAGCAGTTCTTC
TRBV20-1,few,TRBD1,TRBJ1-2,CSAYTGEGYGYTF,TGCAGTGCTTACACAGGGGAAGGGTATGGCTACACCTTC
TRBV6-1,few,NA,TRBJ2-1,CASSEAWGDSYNEQFF,TGTGCCAGCAGTGAAGCGTGGGGGGACTCCTACAATGAGCAGTTCTTC
TRBV12-3/TRBV12-4,many,NA,TRBJ2-7,CASSSGGGEQYF,TGTGCCAGCAGTTCTGGGGGCGGGGAGCAGTACTTC
TRBV4-2,NA,NA,TRBJ1-1,CASSQLAGTEAFF,TGTGCCAGCAGCCAACTAGCGGGCACTGAAGCTTTCTTT
TRBV6-5,few,NA,TRBJ2-7,CASSQGASAFNEQYF,TGTGCCAGCAGTCAAGGTGCTAGCGCTTTTAACGAGCAGTACTTC
TRBV7-3,NA,NA,TRBJ1-1,CASSLGDASQGYTEAFF,TGTGCCAGCAGCTTAGGTGATGCTAGCCAGGGGTACACTGAAGCTTTCTTT
TRBV20-1,few,TRBD2,TRBJ2-3,CSASLGLAGSTDTQYF,TGCAGTGCTTCCTTAGGACTAGCGGGAAGCACAGATACGCAGTATTTT
TRBV10-3,NA,TRBD2,TRBJ2-5,CASRGASGSWQETQYF,TGTGCCAGCCGTGGGGCTAGCGGGAGTTGGCAAGAGACCCAGTACTTC
TRBV12-3/TRBV12-4,few,NA,TRBJ2-7,CASSIRLGYEQYF,TGTGCCAGCAGTATACGTCTGGGCTACGAGCAGTACTTC
TRBV10-3,NA,TRBD2,TRBJ2-5,CAISGATGTLREEQYF,TGTGCCATCAGCGGAGCAACCGGGACCCTTCGGGAGGAGCAGTACTTC
TRBV10-3,NA,TRBD1,TRBJ1-4,CAGRQGPNEKLFF,TGTGCCGGGCGACAGGGCCCTAATGAAAAACTGTTTTTT
TRBV20-1,NA,NA,TRBJ2-6,CSAPWLGSGANVLTF,TGCAGTGCTCCATGGTTGGGCTCTGGGGCCAACGTCCTGACTTTC
TRBV27,NA,TRBD2,TRBJ2-5,CASSLRTSGMRGYPGKQYF,TGTGCCAGCAGTCTAAGGACTAGCGGGATGAGAGGATACCCTGGCAAGCAGTACTTC
TRBV5-6,many,TRBD1,TRBJ2-5,CASSSTRGRGETQYF,TGTGCCAGCAGCTCCACTAGGGGGCGAGGAGAGACCCAGTACTTC
TRBV6-5,many,NA,TRBJ2-3,CASSYGAGRTDTQYF,TGTGCCAGCAGTTACGGGGCAGGACGCACAGATACGCAGTATTTT
TRBV10-3,NA,TRBD2,TRBJ2-3,CATSDPGLFGNTDTQYF,TGTGCCACCAGTGACCCGGGACTATTCGGCAACACAGATACGCAGTATTTT
TRBV30,NA,NA,TRBJ1-4,CAWSSVAEKLFF,TGTGCCTGGAGTTCGGTTGCGGAAAAACTGTTTTTT
TRBV5-1,few,TRBD2,TRBJ2-1,CASSLATSGGTNEQFF,TGCGCCAGCAGCCTGGCTACTAGCGGGGGGACCAATGAGCAGTTCTTC
TRBV2,NA,NA,TRBJ1-2,CASIPDIGDSYGYTF,TGTGCCAGCATTCCGGACATCGGTGACTCGTATGGCTACACCTTC
TRBV7-9,few,NA,TRBJ2-7,CASLSGASYEQYF,TGTGCCAGCCTTTCGGGGGCCTCCTACGAGCAGTACTTC
TRBV5-1,few,NA,TRBJ1-1,CASSLDSVGTEAFF,TGCGCCAGCAGCTTGGACTCGGTAGGGACTGAAGCTTTCTTT